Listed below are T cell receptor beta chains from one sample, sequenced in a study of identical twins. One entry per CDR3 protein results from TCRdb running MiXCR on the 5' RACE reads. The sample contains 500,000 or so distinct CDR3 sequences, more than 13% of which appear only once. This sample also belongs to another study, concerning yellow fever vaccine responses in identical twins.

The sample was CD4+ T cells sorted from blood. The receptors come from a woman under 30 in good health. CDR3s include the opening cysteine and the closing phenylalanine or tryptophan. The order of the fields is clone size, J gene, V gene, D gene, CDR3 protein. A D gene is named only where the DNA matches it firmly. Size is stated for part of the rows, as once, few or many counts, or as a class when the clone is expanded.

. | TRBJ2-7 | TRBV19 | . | CASSIGLGTYEQYF
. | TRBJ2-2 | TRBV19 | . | CASSIVRGAGELFF
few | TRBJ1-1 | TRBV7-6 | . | CASSLRDLNTEAFF
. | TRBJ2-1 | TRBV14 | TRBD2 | CASSQVLRELYHSYNEQFF
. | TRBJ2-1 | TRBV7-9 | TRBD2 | CASDVPGGGRDNEQFF
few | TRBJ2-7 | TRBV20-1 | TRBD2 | CSSRLAPYEQYF
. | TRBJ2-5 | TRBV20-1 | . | CSATRRRGVRTETQYF
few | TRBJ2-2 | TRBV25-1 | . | CASSERDPGELFF
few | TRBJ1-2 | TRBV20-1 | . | CSAGSQGIGGYTF
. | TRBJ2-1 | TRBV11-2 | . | CASSSTGATYNEQFF
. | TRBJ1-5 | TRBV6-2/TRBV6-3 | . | CASSYRGMSNQPQHF
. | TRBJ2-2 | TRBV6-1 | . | CASSVDKNTGELFF
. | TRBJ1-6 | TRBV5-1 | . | CASRARNSVGRGSPLHF
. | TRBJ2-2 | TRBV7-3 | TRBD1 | CASSRTGEELFF
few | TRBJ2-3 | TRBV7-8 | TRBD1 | CASTLLTGRDTQYF
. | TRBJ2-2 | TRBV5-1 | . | CASSLNSGKFTGELFF
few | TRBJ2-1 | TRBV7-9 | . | CASTLWGTDNEQFF
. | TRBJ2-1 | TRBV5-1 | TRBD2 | CASSLGTSGGAYEQFF
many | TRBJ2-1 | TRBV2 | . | CASSKDPSSYNEQFF
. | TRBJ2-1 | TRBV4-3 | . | CASSQDLPKVGGEQFF